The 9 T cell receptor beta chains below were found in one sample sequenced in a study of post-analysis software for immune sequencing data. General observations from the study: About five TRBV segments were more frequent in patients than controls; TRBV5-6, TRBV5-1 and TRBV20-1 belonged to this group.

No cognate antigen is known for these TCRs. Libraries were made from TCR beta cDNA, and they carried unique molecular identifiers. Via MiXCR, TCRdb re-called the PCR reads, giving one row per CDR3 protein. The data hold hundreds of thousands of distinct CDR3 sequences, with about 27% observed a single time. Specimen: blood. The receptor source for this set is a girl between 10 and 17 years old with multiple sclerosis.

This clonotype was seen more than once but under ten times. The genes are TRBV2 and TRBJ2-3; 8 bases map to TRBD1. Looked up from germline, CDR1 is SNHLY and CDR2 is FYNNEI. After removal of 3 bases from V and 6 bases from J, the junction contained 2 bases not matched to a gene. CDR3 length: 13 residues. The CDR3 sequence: CASSDDRGDTQYF. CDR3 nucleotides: TGTGCCAGCAGTGACGACAGGGGTGATACGCAGTATTTT.

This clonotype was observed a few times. The CDR3 spells CASRPPGQGRYEQYF. Written as DNA, the CDR3 is TGTGCCAGCAGGCCACCGGGACAGGGGCGCTACGAGCAGTACTTC. The chain joins TRBV2 to TRBJ2-7; 10 bases align to TRBD1. CDR3 length: 15 residues. Losses at the gene ends were 6 bases for V and 3 bases for J; bases not matched to a gene: 8. Germline V CDR1 and CDR2: SNHLY, FYNNEI.

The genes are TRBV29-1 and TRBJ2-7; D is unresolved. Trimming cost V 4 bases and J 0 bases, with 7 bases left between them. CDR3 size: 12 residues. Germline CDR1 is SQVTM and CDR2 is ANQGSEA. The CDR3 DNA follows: TGCAGCGTTGGGACGTTCTCCTACGAGCAGTACTTC. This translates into CSVGTFSYEQYF.

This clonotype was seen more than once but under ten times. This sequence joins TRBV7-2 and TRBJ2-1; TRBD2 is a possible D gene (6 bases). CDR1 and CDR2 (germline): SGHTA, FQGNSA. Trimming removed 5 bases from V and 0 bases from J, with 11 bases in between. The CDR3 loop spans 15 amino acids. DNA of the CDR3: TGTGCCAGCAGCCCCAACGGGGGCTCCTACAATGAGCAGTTCTTC. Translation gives CASSPNGGSYNEQFF. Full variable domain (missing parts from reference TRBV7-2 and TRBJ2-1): GAGVSQSPSNKVTEKGKDVELRCDPISGHTALYWYRQSLGQGLEFLIYFQGNSAPDKSGLPSDRFSAERTGGSVSTLTIQRTQQEDSAVYLCASSPNGGSYNEQFFGPGTRLTVL.

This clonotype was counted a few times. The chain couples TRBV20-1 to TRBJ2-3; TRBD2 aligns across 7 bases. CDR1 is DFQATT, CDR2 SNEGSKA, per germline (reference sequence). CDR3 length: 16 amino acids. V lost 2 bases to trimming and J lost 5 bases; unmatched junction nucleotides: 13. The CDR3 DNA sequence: TGCAGTGCTAGAATAAGCGGGGCCTACCGGTTAGATACGCAGTATTTT. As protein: CSARISGAYRLDTQYF.

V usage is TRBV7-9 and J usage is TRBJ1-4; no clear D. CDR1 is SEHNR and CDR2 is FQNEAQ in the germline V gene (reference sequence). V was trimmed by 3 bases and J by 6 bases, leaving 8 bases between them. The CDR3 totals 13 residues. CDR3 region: CASSFQVDEKLFF. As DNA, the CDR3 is TGTGCCAGCAGCTTCCAGGTTGATGAAAAACTGTTTTTT.

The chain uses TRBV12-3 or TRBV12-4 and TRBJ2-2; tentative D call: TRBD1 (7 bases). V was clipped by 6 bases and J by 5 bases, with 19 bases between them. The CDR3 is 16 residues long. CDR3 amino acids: CASSQQGPGRTGELFF. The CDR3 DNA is TGTGCCAGCAGCCAACAGGGGCCTGGGAGGACCGGGGAGCTGTTTTTT.

The CDR3 reads CASSPTSGSNYEQYF. CDR3 nucleotides: TGTGCCAGCAGCCCAACTAGCGGATCAAATTACGAGCAGTACTTC. This chain joins TRBV7-9 and TRBJ2-7, with 8 bases lining up with TRBD2. V gave up 5 bases and J gave up 4 bases; unmatched junction bases: 10. Germline V gene sequence: CDR1 SEHNR, CDR2 FQNEAQ (reference sequence). The CDR3 runs 15 residues.

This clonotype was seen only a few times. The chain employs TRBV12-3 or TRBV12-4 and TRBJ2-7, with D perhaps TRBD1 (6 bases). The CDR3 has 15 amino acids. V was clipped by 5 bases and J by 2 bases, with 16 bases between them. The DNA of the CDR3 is TGTGCCAGCAGTAGTAGGGACACCGTGGCCTACGAGCAGTACTTC. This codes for CASSSRDTVAYEQYF.